This T cell receptor beta chain was captured by sequencing in a study of CD8+ T cells in alopecia areata. About the study: Severity scores in treated patients reflected the percentage of scalp affected. Points from the study as a whole: Patients displayed less clarity in TCR sharing than mice, a finding possibly related to HLA. Only one nonresponder was present, which leaves the link between baseline CD8+ expansion and response uncertain.

Germline V lookup: CDR1 SGHTA, CDR2 FQGNSA. This CDR3 has 14 residues. Trimming took 5 bases from V and 7 from J; bases not matched to a gene: 7. The treatment: oral pan-JAK inhibitor, 5-10 mg twice daily. Lesional scalp punch biopsies and peripheral blood were collected from alopecia areata patients. It was cDNA, reverse transcribed from extracted RNA, that served as the sequencing template. Sequencing was performed with immunoSEQ multiplex PCR; in TCRdb, only in-frame clones are kept and a portion is missing. This table holds approximately 220,000 clones, approximately 38% found once. This clone has a handful of counts. The antigen is unknown.

The sample consisted of CD4+ T cells sorted from blood, taken at roughly week 30, from a patient treated with tofacitinib. This TCR was recovered from a human donor with alopecia areata. The chain uses TRBV7-2 and TRBJ1-5; TRBD1 agrees at 8 bases. The CDR3 sequence: CASSMGQVRQPQHF. The CDR3 DNA reads TGTGCCAGCAGCATGGGACAGGTCAGGCAGCCCCAGCATTTT.